The clone carrying this TCR beta chain showed up just once. This CDR3 has 18 amino acids. Trimming cost V 2 bases and J 4 bases; bases outside gene matches: 9. In germline, CDR1 is SEHNR, CDR2 FQNEAQ (reference sequence). This specimen belongs to a study of blood T cell repertoires in COVID-19. Study summary: Sites in the United States, Italy and Spain provided acute and convalescent COVID-19 samples. In each case, the material was cDNA or gDNA derived from T cells, B-cell-depleted T cells, or PBMCs.

Per the study methods: Reference gene primers were amplified, and this amplification served to estimate nucleated cell counts. Here immunoSEQ multiplex PCR was the method, and the copy in TCRdb shows in-frame clones only, minus some. V, J and clone size reflect that table, while D and trimming were determined from the DNA. The sample holds some 96,000 clones, under 90% seen once. The TCR originated in a human donor in a cohort sampled during active COVID-19. This chain links TRBV7-9 with TRBJ2-3; 13 nucleotides match TRBD2. Sequenced: peripheral blood. The CDR3 region is CASSLRKGLAGLADTQYF. CDR3 DNA: TGTGCCAGCAGCTTACGCAAGGGACTAGCGGGATTAGCAGATACGCAGTATTTT.